A selection of T cell receptor beta chains follows, all from one sample in a study of regulatory T cells in long-lasting Graves disease. TCRdb reprocessed the multiplex PCR reads with MiXCR, giving one entry per CDR3 protein. In the table there are 360,000 or so distinct CDR3 sequences, under 20% of which are singletons. These data were also filed under a second study, of T cells in Graves' hyperthyroidism and ophthalmopathy.

Source: peripheral blood mononuclear cells (PBMCs), taken at new diagnosis, from a patient treated with antithyroid drugs. The receptor source for this set is a woman aged 18-29 years with Graves disease. CDR3s leave out the opening cysteine and the closing phenylalanine or tryptophan. Each record gives: CDR3 protein, V gene, J gene, CDR3 length.

SASREVNEKLF	TRBV20-1	TRBJ1-4	11
ASSFETIEQF	TRBV6-2/TRBV6-3	TRBJ2-1	10
ATGSGLAGPGGGELF	TRBV5-1	TRBJ2-2	15
ASSPRLSNNNGEQF	TRBV7-9	TRBJ2-1	14
ASSPFRAGARRNEQF	TRBV19	TRBJ2-1	15
ASRLDRGDEQY	TRBV2	TRBJ2-7	11
AWRLPHGYT	TRBV30	TRBJ1-2	9
ASSLAREQF	TRBV12-3/TRBV12-4	TRBJ2-1	9
ASSGGQGGQPQH	TRBV6-1	TRBJ1-5	12
ASSNRGSNTGELF	TRBV5-1	TRBJ2-2	13
ATSDGGRTATPGKLF	TRBV24-1	TRBJ2-2	15
ASSGSDSAGYGYT	TRBV5-5	TRBJ1-2	13
ASSFEPQH	TRBV28	TRBJ1-5	8
ASSSRDTHSNQPQH	TRBV6-5	TRBJ1-5	14
ASSGAMNTEAF	TRBV27	TRBJ1-1	11
ASSPKRGPYQETQY	TRBV2	TRBJ2-5	14
ASSSQLRQGLSAGELF	TRBV5-1	TRBJ2-2	16